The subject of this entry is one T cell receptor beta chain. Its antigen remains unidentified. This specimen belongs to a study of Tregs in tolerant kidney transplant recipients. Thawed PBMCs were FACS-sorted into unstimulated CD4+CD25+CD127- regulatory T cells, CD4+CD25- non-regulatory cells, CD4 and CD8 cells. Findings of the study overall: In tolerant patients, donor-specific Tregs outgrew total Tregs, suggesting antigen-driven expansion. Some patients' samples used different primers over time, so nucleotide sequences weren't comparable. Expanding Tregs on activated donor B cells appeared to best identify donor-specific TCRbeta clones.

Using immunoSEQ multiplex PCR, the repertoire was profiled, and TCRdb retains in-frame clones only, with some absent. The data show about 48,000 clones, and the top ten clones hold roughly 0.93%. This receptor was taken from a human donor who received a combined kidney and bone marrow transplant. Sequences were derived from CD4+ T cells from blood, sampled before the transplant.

CDR3 DNA (partial): TGCGCCAGCAGCCTGTACCAGGGAACTTCTTACGAG. The encoded protein is CASSLYQGTSYE. The full CDR3 reads CASSLYQGTSYEQYF. The chain employs TRBV5-1 and TRBJ2-7, with TRBD1 as a possible D gene (5 bases). The sequenced fragment ends 3 residues before the CDR3 boundary, so the rest is inferred from the germline J gene. Germline V gives CDR1 SGHRS, CDR2 YFSETQ. Between the trimmed V and J ends, which lost 4 bases and 4 bases, there was a span of 18 bases. The CDR3 is 15 residues long. Filled out from reference TRBV5-1 and TRBJ2-7, the complete variable domain reads KAGVTQTPRYLIKTRGQQVTLSCSPISGHRSVSWYQQTPGQGLQFLFEYFSETQRNKGNFPGRFSGRQFSNSRSEMNVSTLELGDSALYLCASSLYQGTSYEQYFGPGTRLTVT.